In its sample, the clone carrying this T cell receptor (beta chain) was seen many times. The sample originates from a study of T cells in Graves' hyperthyroidism and ophthalmopathy. The V and J ends lost 4 bases and 1 base respectively, with 6 bases between them. Germline values: CDR1 GTSNPN, CDR2 SVGIG (reference sequence). The CDR3 has 12 amino acids. Authors of the study amplified TCR beta CDR3 regions from RNA transcripts. RT-PCR in the first round (using the HTBI primer set) targeted the TCR CDR3. TCRdb independently ran MiXCR on the multiplex PCR reads; one entry per CDR3 protein. The repertoire includes hundreds of thousands of distinct CDR3 sequences, 22% of them detected once, and around 62% sits in the top ten. It was uncontrolled infection, other autoimmune disease, pregnancy or lactation that excluded patients.

The sample was blood. The receptor's source is a man aged 25 to 45 with Graves' ophthalmopathy. The chain combines TRBV30 with TRBJ2-3; no clear D. CDR3 sequence (DNA): TGTGCCTGGACAAGTGGCACAGATACGCAGTATTTT. Translating gives CAWTSGTDTQYF.